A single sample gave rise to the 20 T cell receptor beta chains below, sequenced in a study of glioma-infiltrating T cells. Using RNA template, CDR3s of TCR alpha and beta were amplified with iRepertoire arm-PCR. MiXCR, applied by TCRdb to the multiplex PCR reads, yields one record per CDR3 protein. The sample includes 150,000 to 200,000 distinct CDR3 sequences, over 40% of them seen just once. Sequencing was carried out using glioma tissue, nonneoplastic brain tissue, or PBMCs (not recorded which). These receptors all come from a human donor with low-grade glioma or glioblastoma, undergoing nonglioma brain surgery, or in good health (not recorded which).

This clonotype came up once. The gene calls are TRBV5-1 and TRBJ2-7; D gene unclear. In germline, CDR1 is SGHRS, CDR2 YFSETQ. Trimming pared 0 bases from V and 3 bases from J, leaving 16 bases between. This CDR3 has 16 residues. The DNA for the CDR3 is TGCGCCAGCAGCTTGGACCCGAACCCGACGGTCTACGAGCAGTACTTC. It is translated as CASSLDPNPTVYEQYF.

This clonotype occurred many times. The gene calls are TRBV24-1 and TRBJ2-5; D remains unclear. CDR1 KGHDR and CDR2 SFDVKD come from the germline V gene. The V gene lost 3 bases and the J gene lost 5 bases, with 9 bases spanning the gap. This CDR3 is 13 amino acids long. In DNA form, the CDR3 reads TGTGCCACCAGTGATGGGGTCGGGGAGACCCAGTACTTC. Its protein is CATSDGVGETQYF.

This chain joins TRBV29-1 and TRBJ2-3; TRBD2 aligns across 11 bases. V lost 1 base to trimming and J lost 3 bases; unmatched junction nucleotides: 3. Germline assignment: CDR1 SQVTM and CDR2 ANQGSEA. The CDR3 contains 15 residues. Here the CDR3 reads CSVEASSGRTDTQYF. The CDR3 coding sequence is TGCAGCGTTGAAGCGTCTAGCGGGAGGACAGATACGCAGTATTTT.

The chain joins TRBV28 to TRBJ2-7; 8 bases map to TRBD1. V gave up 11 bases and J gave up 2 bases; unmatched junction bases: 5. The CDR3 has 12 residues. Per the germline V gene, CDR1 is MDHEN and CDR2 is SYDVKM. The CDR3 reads CACGTGTYEQYF. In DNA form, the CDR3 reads TGTGCCTGCGGGACAGGAACCTACGAGCAGTACTTC. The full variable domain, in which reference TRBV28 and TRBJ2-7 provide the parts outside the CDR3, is DVKVTQSSRYLVKRTGEKVFLECVQDMDHENMFWYRQDPGLGLRLIYFSYDVKMKEKGDIPEGYSVSREKKERFSLILESASTNQTSMYLCACGTGTYEQYFGPGTRLTVT.

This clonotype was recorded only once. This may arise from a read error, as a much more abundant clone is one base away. Here the CDR3 DNA reads TGTGCCAGCAGATTAAACGGGATACCCGACGCTTTCTTT. This sequence encodes CASRLNGIPDAFF. V gene TRBV7-2 combines with J gene TRBJ1-1; no clear D. The V end lost 6 bases, the J end lost 11 bases, and 19 bases lay between the germline ends. Germline lookup yields CDR1 SGHTA and CDR2 FQGNSA. The length of the CDR3 is 13 residues.

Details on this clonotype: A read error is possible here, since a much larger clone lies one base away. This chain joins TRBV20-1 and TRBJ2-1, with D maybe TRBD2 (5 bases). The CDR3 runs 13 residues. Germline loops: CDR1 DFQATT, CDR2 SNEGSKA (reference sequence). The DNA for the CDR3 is TGCAGTGCGCGGCGCACTAGTTACAATGAGAAGTTCTTC. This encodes CSARRTSYNEKFF.

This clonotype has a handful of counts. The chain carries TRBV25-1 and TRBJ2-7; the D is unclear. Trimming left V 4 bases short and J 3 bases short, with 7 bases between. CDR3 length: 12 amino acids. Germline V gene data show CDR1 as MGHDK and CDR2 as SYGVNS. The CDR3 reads CASSGSYYEQYF. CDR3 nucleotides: TGTGCCAGCAGTGGGAGCTACTACGAGCAGTACTTC.

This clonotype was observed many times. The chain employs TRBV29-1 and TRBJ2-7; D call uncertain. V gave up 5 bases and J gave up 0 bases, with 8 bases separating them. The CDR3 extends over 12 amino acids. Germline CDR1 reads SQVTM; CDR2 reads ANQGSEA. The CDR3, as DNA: TGCAGCGTTTCGTTGCGCTCCTACGAGCAGTACTTC. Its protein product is CSVSLRSYEQYF.

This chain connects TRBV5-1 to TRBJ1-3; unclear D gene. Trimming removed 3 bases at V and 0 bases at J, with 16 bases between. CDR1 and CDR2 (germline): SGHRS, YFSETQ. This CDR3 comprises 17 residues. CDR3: CASSSQPAGASGNTIYF. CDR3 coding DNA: TGCGCCAGCAGCTCCCAACCGGCGGGCGCCTCTGGAAACACCATATATTTT.

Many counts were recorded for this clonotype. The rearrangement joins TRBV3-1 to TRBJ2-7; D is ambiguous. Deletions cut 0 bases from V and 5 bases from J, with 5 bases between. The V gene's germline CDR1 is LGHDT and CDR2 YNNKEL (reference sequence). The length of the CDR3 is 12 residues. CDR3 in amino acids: CASSQEANEQYF. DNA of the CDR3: TGTGCCAGCAGCCAAGAAGCTAACGAGCAGTACTTC.

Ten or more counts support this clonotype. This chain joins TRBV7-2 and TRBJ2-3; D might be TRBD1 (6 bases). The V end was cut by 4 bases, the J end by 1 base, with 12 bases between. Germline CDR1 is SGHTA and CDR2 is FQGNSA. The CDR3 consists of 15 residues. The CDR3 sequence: CASSSGQRRTDTQYF. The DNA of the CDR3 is TGTGCCAGCAGCTCTGGACAGAGACGCACAGATACGCAGTATTTT.

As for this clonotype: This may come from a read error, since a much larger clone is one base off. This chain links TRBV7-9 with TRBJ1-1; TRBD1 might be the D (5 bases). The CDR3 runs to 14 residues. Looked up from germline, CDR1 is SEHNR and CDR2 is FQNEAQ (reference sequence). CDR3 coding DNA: TGTGCCAGCAGCGCCGTGGGGGGTGGGACTGTAGCTTTCTTT. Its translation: CASSAVGGGTVAFF.

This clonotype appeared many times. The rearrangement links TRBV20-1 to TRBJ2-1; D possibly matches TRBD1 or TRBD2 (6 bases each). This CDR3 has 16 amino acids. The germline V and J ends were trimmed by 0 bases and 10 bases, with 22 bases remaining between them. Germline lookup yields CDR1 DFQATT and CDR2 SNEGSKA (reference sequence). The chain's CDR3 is CSARDGRGNRGQEQFF. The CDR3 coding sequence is TGCAGTGCTAGAGATGGTAGAGGGAACCGGGGGCAAGAGCAGTTCTTC.

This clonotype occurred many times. The CDR3 nucleotides are TGTGCCAGCAGTTTAATGGACAGCCGCTACACCTTC. Its translation is CASSLMDSRYTF. The V call is TRBV28, the J call TRBJ1-2, with D perhaps matching TRBD1 (6 bases). Germline V gene lookup returns CDR1 MDHEN and CDR2 SYDVKM. The CDR3 is 12 amino acids. Trimming removed 2 bases at V and 9 bases at J, with 10 bases between.

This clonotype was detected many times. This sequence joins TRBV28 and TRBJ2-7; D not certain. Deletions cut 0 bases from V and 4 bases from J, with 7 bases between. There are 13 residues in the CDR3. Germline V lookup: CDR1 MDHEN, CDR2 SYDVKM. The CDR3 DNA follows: TGTGCCAGCAGTTTATGGCGGCCGTACGAGCAGTACTTC. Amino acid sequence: CASSLWRPYEQYF.

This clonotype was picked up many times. The CDR3 DNA sequence: TGCAGTGCTAGCCCCGAAATCAATCAGCCCCAGCATTTT. Translating gives CSASPEINQPQHF. The chain carries TRBV20-1 and TRBJ1-5; D is unclear. Germline-derived CDR1 and CDR2 are DFQATT and SNEGSKA (reference sequence). The CDR3 runs to 13 residues. V was cut by 3 bases and J by 3 bases, with 9 bases left in between.

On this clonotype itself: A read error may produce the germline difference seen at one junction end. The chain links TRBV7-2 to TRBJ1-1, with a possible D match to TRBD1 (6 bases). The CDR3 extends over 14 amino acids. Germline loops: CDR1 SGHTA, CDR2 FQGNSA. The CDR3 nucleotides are TGTGCCAGCGGCTTCAGGGGAGTGGACACTGAAGCTTTCTTT. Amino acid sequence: CASGFRGVDTEAFF.

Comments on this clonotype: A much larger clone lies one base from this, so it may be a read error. This CDR3 is CASISRTGGYEQFF. Written as DNA, the CDR3 is TGTGCCAGCATCTCTCGGACCGGGGGTTATGAGCAGTTCTTC. V and J are TRBV7-2 and TRBJ2-1; weak D call: TRBD2 (6 bases). The CDR3 covers 14 residues. Germline V CDR1 and CDR2: SGHTA, FQGNSA. Deletions cut 7 bases from V and 8 bases from J, with 18 bases between.

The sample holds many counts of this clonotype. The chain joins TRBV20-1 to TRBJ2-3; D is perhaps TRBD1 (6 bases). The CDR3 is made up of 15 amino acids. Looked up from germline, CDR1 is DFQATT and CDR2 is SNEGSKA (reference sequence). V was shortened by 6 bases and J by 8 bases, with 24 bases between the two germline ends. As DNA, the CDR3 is TGCAGTGCCGGCCGACAGGCCCCGAGGCCAGGTACGCAGTATTTT. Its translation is CSAGRQAPRPGTQYF.

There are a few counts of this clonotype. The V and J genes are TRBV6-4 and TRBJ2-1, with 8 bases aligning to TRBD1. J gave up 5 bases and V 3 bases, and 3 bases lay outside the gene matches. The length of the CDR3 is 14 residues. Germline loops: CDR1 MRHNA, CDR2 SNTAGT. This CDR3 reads CASSENRGNNEQFF. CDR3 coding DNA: TGTGCCAGCAGTGAGAACAGGGGGAACAATGAGCAGTTCTTC.